This TCR beta chain came from a study of regulatory T cells in long-lasting Graves disease. This clonotype was recorded a few times. The antigen is not known. Deletions cut 5 bases from V and 6 bases from J, with 8 bases between. Germline V gene sequence: CDR1 SNHLY, CDR2 FYNNEI. There are 12 residues in the CDR3. The time point denotes: persistent/refractory GD, antithyroid drugs over 5 years with positive TRAb. The TCR library used RNA extracted from PBMCs. EDTA tubes collected around 10 milliliters of peripheral blood. General observations from the study: Persistent disease was characterized by preferential usage of TRBV28, TRBJ1-2 and TRBJ2-5.

HTBI primers from iRepertoire and Arm-PCR of CDR3 regions yielded the TCR beta libraries. TCRdb recomputed calls from the multiplex PCR reads with MiXCR, one row per CDR3 protein. The sample records 300,000 to 500,000 distinct CDR3 sequences, around 21% being singletons. The TCR sequence derives from a female donor with Graves disease. The sample in question was peripheral blood mononuclear cells (PBMCs), obtained when the disease was refractory, from a patient treated with antithyroid drugs. This chain joins TRBV2 and TRBJ2-1; weak D call: TRBD2 (5 bases). The CDR3: CASSQEGNEQFF. The CDR3 DNA reads as TGTGCCAGCAGTCAAGAGGGCAATGAGCAGTTCTTC.